Listed below are T cell receptor beta chains from one sample, sequenced in a study of Ad26.COV2.S vaccination and SARS-CoV-2 variants. Clones were read by immunoSEQ multiplex PCR, and TCRdb kept only the in-frame ones, dropping some. The table lists around 450,000 clones, 80% to 90% of them singletons. Sequenced here: peripheral blood, sampled in a trial of Ad26.COV2.S vaccine versus placebo. The receptors come from a person between 18 and 59 years old who received the Ad26.COV2.S COVID-19 vaccine or a placebo. Both conserved end residues are part of each CDR3. A D gene is named only where the DNA matches it firmly. The size entry is marked missing in some rows and otherwise reads once, few, many or a size class.

j_gene: TRBJ1-5; abundance: NA; d_gene: TRBD1; v_gene: TRBV5-8; CDR3aa: CASSLAGQGRTQPQHF; CDR3nt: TGTGCCAGCAGCTTGGCAGGACAGGGGAGGACTCAGCCCCAGCATTTT
j_gene: TRBJ2-1; abundance: NA; d_gene: NA; v_gene: TRBV5-5; CDR3aa: CASSRGPSSYNEQFF; CDR3nt: TGTGCCAGCAGCCGGGGACCCAGCTCCTACAATGAGCAGTTCTTC
j_gene: TRBJ1-1; abundance: NA; d_gene: NA; v_gene: TRBV11-2; CDR3aa: CASSLQGSSTEAFF; CDR3nt: TGTGCCAGCAGCTTACAGGGCTCGAGCACTGAAGCTTTCTTT
j_gene: TRBJ1-1; abundance: NA; d_gene: NA; v_gene: TRBV18; CDR3aa: CASSPPRGTEAFF; CDR3nt: TGTGCCAGCTCACCACCCCGGGGGACTGAAGCTTTCTTT
j_gene: TRBJ2-5; abundance: once; d_gene: NA; v_gene: TRBV7-2; CDR3aa: CASTSGRQETQYF; CDR3nt: TGTGCCAGCACCTCTGGGAGACAAGAGACCCAGTACTTC
j_gene: TRBJ1-5; abundance: NA; d_gene: NA; v_gene: TRBV4-2; CDR3aa: CASSLNGRIVNQPQHF; CDR3nt: TGTGCCAGCAGCCTAAACGGACGTATAGTCAATCAGCCCCAGCATTTT
j_gene: TRBJ2-5; abundance: NA; d_gene: TRBD2; v_gene: TRBV10-3; CDR3aa: CALSSGAGETQYF; CDR3nt: TGTGCCTTAAGTAGCGGGGCGGGGGAGACCCAGTACTTC
j_gene: TRBJ2-7; abundance: NA; d_gene: TRBD2; v_gene: TRBV7-2; CDR3aa: CASSLGGAGMKGEQYF; CDR3nt: TGTGCCAGCAGCTTAGGCGGAGCGGGAATGAAGGGGGAGCAGTACTTC
j_gene: TRBJ2-1; abundance: NA; d_gene: NA; v_gene: TRBV10-3; CDR3aa: CAIARVYNEQFF; CDR3nt: TGTGCCATTGCGCGGGTATACAATGAGCAGTTCTTC
j_gene: TRBJ2-5; abundance: NA; d_gene: NA; v_gene: TRBV5-4; CDR3aa: CASSVVSGRGETQYF; CDR3nt: TGTGCCAGCAGCGTCGTATCAGGGCGTGGGGAGACCCAGTACTTC
j_gene: TRBJ1-6; abundance: few; d_gene: TRBD1; v_gene: TRBV4-1; CDR3aa: CASSQPDRGNSPLHF; CDR3nt: TGCGCCAGCAGCCAACCCGACAGGGGGAATTCACCCCTCCACTTT
j_gene: TRBJ1-3; abundance: NA; d_gene: NA; v_gene: TRBV5-1; CDR3aa: CASSLSWDGDSGNTIYF; CDR3nt: TGCGCCAGCAGCTTGTCGTGGGATGGGGACTCTGGAAACACCATATATTTT
j_gene: TRBJ1-3; abundance: NA; d_gene: NA; v_gene: TRBV21-1; CDR3aa: CASSSYRGPLNTIYF; CDR3nt: TGTGCCAGCAGCAGCTACAGGGGGCCCCTAAACACCATATATTTT
j_gene: TRBJ1-5; abundance: NA; d_gene: NA; v_gene: TRBV27; CDR3aa: CASSPGPSYQPQHF; CDR3nt: TGTGCCAGCAGTCCCGGGCCGAGCTACCAGCCCCAGCATTTT
j_gene: TRBJ1-1; abundance: many; d_gene: NA; v_gene: TRBV15; CDR3aa: CATLDTKNTEAFF; CDR3nt: TGTGCCACCTTGGACACGAAGAACACTGAAGCTTTCTTT
j_gene: TRBJ1-2; abundance: NA; d_gene: TRBD1; v_gene: TRBV6-2/TRBV6-3; CDR3aa: CASSPFNRGQGARISYGYTF; CDR3nt: TGTGCCAGCAGCCCATTCAACCGCGGACAGGGGGCCAGAATATCCTATGGCTACACCTTC
j_gene: TRBJ2-3; abundance: NA; d_gene: NA; v_gene: TRBV11-2; CDR3aa: CASSLGAGAADTQYF; CDR3nt: TGTGCCAGCAGCTTAGGGGCAGGGGCCGCAGATACGCAGTATTTT
j_gene: TRBJ1-5; abundance: few; d_gene: NA; v_gene: TRBV18; CDR3aa: CASSPPNLGNQPQHF; CDR3nt: TGTGCCAGCTCACCACCAAATCTAGGTAATCAGCCCCAGCATTTT
j_gene: TRBJ2-6; abundance: NA; d_gene: NA; v_gene: TRBV27; CDR3aa: CASSSRLEATSSGANVLTF; CDR3nt: TGTGCCAGCAGTTCCCGACTAGAAGCAACAAGCTCTGGGGCCAACGTCCTGACTTTC
j_gene: TRBJ1-2; abundance: few; d_gene: TRBD1; v_gene: TRBV5-1; CDR3aa: CASSPGQGSAYGYTF; CDR3nt: TGCGCCAGCAGCCCGGGACAGGGTTCGGCCTATGGCTACACCTTC
j_gene: TRBJ2-6; abundance: NA; d_gene: TRBD1; v_gene: TRBV18; CDR3aa: CASSPTGGPGANVLTF; CDR3nt: TGTGCCAGCTCACCCACAGGGGGCCCTGGGGCCAACGTCCTGACTTTC
j_gene: TRBJ2-2; abundance: NA; d_gene: NA; v_gene: TRBV5-1; CDR3aa: CASSATGPNTGELFF; CDR3nt: TGCGCCAGCAGCGCCACGGGTCCTAACACCGGGGAGCTGTTTTTT
j_gene: TRBJ2-7; abundance: NA; d_gene: TRBD1; v_gene: TRBV2; CDR3aa: CASRGQPSTWQYF; CDR3nt: TGTGCCAGCAGGGGACAGCCCTCAACTTGGCAGTACTTC
j_gene: TRBJ1-1; abundance: NA; d_gene: NA; v_gene: TRBV5-4; CDR3aa: CASSGPSRQEAGILDTEAFF; CDR3nt: TGTGCCAGCAGCGGACCTTCACGACAGGAGGCGGGGATCCTTGACACTGAAGCTTTCTTT
j_gene: TRBJ2-2; abundance: NA; d_gene: NA; v_gene: TRBV18; CDR3aa: CASSRFERLNTGELFF; CDR3nt: TGTGCCAGCAGCCGCTTCGAGAGACTCAACACCGGGGAGCTGTTTTTT
j_gene: TRBJ1-3; abundance: NA; d_gene: NA; v_gene: TRBV3-1/TRBV3-2; CDR3aa: CASSSQSGTTGNTIYF; CDR3nt: TGTGCCAGCAGCTCTCAGTCCGGGACAACTGGAAACACCATATATTTT
j_gene: TRBJ1-6; abundance: NA; d_gene: NA; v_gene: TRBV7-2; CDR3aa: CASSPRGDSPLHF; CDR3nt: TGTGCCAGCAGCCCTCGTGGAGATTCACCCCTCCACTTT
j_gene: TRBJ1-2; abundance: NA; d_gene: TRBD1; v_gene: TRBV6-5; CDR3aa: CASGRTGLNYGYTF; CDR3nt: TGTGCCAGCGGCCGGACAGGCCTCAACTATGGCTACACCTTC
j_gene: TRBJ2-7; abundance: NA; d_gene: TRBD2; v_gene: TRBV6-5; CDR3aa: CASSTQAGPYEQYF; CDR3nt: TGTGCCAGCAGCACGCAAGCGGGACCCTACGAGCAGTACTTC
j_gene: TRBJ1-2; abundance: NA; d_gene: NA; v_gene: TRBV29-1; CDR3aa: CSVDEANYGYTF; CDR3nt: TGCAGCGTTGATGAAGCTAACTATGGCTACACCTTC
j_gene: TRBJ1-3; abundance: NA; d_gene: TRBD1; v_gene: TRBV5-4; CDR3aa: CASSSTGTGNTIYF; CDR3nt: TGTGCCAGCAGCTCGACAGGGACTGGAAACACCATATATTTT
j_gene: TRBJ1-1; abundance: NA; d_gene: TRBD1; v_gene: TRBV28; CDR3aa: CASSPRTGVVEAFF; CDR3nt: TGTGCCAGCAGTCCCCGGACAGGGGTTGTTGAAGCTTTCTTT